This T cell receptor beta chain was recorded in a study of chemoradiotherapy in HPV16-positive cancers. Study-wide context: Candidate HPV-specific T-cell clones and common TCR motifs came from functional assays in a couple of HPV16-positive patients.

This table comes from immunoSEQ multiplex PCR, and its TCRdb copy is limited to in-frame clones, with some not included. The sample comprises about 17,000 clones, roughly 90% of which are singletons, and around an eighth rests with the top ten. Deletions cut 5 bases from V and 4 bases from J, with 18 bases between. Germline V lookup: CDR1 SGHRS, CDR2 YFSETQ. The CDR3 contains 15 residues. The TCR sequence derives from a human donor with HPV-associated anogenital cancer. Sequencing was performed on blood, taken from a patient who underwent chemoradiotherapy. The chain combines TRBV5-1 with TRBJ1-1; D perhaps matches TRBD1 (6 bases). The CDR3 bases are TGCGCCAGCAGTCTGGGGGCAGTGGCGGGCACTGAAGCTTTCTTT. Protein product: CASSLGAVAGTEAFF.